This paragraph covers one T cell receptor beta chain sequence. The target antigen is unknown. This CDR3 is 17 amino acids long. Trimming removed 8 bases from V and 0 bases from J; junction bases left unmatched: 16. Germline CDR1 is DFQATT and CDR2 is SNEGSKA (reference sequence). This sample is drawn from a study of CD8 T cells in Susac syndrome. Findings and limits, study-wide: The study's TCR sequencing and HLA analysis drew on a certain number of individuals. That number was acknowledged as relatively small.

The sequenced target, TCR beta, came from blood CD8+ and CD4+ T cells. Isolation of CD8+ and CD4+ T cells was performed negatively, whereas enrichment of TEMRA cells was done by FACS. Random hexamers were used to reverse transcribe 0.5 to 1 ug of RNA. Amplification of TCR beta CDR3 spanned 54 Vbeta and 13 Jbeta via immunoSEQ multiplex PCR. Using its own MiXCR run on the immunoSEQ multiplex PCR reads, TCRdb lists one record per CDR3 protein. The profile shows 60,000 to 75,000 distinct CDR3 sequences, over 90% of them singletons. This clonotype was obtained from a human donor in good health. Sequenced material: CD8+ T cells from PBMCs. This rearrangement joins TRBV20-1 to TRBJ2-1; 7 bases align to TRBD2. The chain's CDR3 is CSYKGEWGGSSYNEQFF. Written as DNA, the CDR3 is TGCAGTTACAAAGGGGAATGGGGGGGGAGCTCCTACAATGAGCAGTTCTTC.